This is a list of T cell receptor beta chains from one sample in a study of post-analysis software for immune sequencing data. TCRdb called the PCR reads again in MiXCR, with one record for every CDR3 protein. The profile shows 650,000 to 850,000 distinct CDR3 sequences, roughly half of them singletons. The sample taken for sequencing was blood. The source is a girl aged 5 to 17 with multiple sclerosis. CDR3s include the opening cysteine and the closing phenylalanine or tryptophan. The order of the fields is J gene, D gene, V gene, clone size, CDR3 DNA, CDR3 protein. D genes are given only for firm matches. Only part of the rows carry a size: once, few, many, or a class if the clone is expanded.

J: TRBJ2-5; D: .; V: TRBV28; size: few; DNA: TGTGCCAGCAGTGGAGTCCAAGAGACCCAGTACTTC; CDR3: CASSGVQETQYF
J: TRBJ1-5; D: .; V: TRBV6-6; size: .; DNA: TGTGCCAGCCTCAGAAATAGCAATCAGCCCCAGCATTTT; CDR3: CASLRNSNQPQHF
J: TRBJ2-3; D: .; V: TRBV9; size: .; DNA: TGTGCCAGCAGCGCGACCCGGACGTGGGCAGATACGCAGTATTTT; CDR3: CASSATRTWADTQYF
J: TRBJ2-1; D: TRBD1; V: TRBV7-3; size: .; DNA: TGTGCCAGCAGCTCCGGACAGGAGCGATACAATGAGCAGTTCTTC; CDR3: CASSSGQERYNEQFF
J: TRBJ2-5; D: .; V: TRBV14; size: .; DNA: TGTGCCAGCAGCCAAGGAGGGCGTTACATGGAGACCCAGTACTTC; CDR3: CASSQGGRYMETQYF
J: TRBJ1-2; D: .; V: TRBV29-1; size: .; DNA: TGCAGCGCCATGAAGGGGCGGTCTAAAGGGGATGGCTACACCTTC; CDR3: CSAMKGRSKGDGYTF
J: TRBJ1-2; D: .; V: TRBV12-3/TRBV12-4; size: .; DNA: TGTGCCAGCAGTGAGAGAGGCTATGGCTACACCTTC; CDR3: CASSERGYGYTF
J: TRBJ2-7; D: .; V: TRBV11-2; size: .; DNA: TGTGCCAGCAGCTTTCCACGAGATTTGCCATGGGAGCCATATCCCCTGTACGAGCAGTACTTC; CDR3: CASSFPRDLPWEPYPLYEQYF
J: TRBJ2-7; D: .; V: TRBV6-5; size: few; DNA: TGTGCCAGCAGTCACCCCCCCGACGAGCAGTACTTC; CDR3: CASSHPPDEQYF
J: TRBJ2-1; D: .; V: TRBV7-2; size: few; DNA: TGTGCCAGCAGTACATCCTACAATGAGCAGTTCTTC; CDR3: CASSTSYNEQFF
J: TRBJ1-1; D: TRBD1; V: TRBV7-9; size: .; DNA: TGTGCCAGCACCAAGGGACAGAGGAACACTGAAGCTTTCTTT; CDR3: CASTKGQRNTEAFF
J: TRBJ1-2; D: .; V: TRBV6-6; size: few; DNA: TGTGCCAGCAGCGCAATCGGGATGTATGGCTACACCTTC; CDR3: CASSAIGMYGYTF
J: TRBJ1-1; D: TRBD1; V: TRBV3-1; size: .; DNA: TGTGCCAGCAGCCGAGGGGACAGGGATTACACTGAAGCTTTCTTT; CDR3: CASSRGDRDYTEAFF
J: TRBJ2-1; D: .; V: TRBV6-6; size: once; DNA: TGTGCCAGCGGACACAGGGCCGCAAAGGGTGAGCAGTTCTTC; CDR3: CASGHRAAKGEQFF
J: TRBJ2-3; D: .; V: TRBV11-2; size: few; DNA: TGTGCCAGCAGCTTAGCGGCTCGGACTAGCACAGATACGCAGTATTTT; CDR3: CASSLAARTSTDTQYF
J: TRBJ2-1; D: .; V: TRBV6-5; size: .; DNA: TGTGCCAGCAAGGACCAGGGTTATGAGCAGTTCTTC; CDR3: CASKDQGYEQFF
J: TRBJ2-3; D: .; V: TRBV7-6; size: .; DNA: TGTGCCAGCAGCTCTTTTTTATGGCCGGTCGAGGCAGATACGCAGTATTTT; CDR3: CASSSFLWPVEADTQYF
J: TRBJ2-3; D: .; V: TRBV20-1; size: .; DNA: TGCAGTGTCCCGGCTAGTTCTGGCACAGATACGCAGTATTTT; CDR3: CSVPASSGTDTQYF
J: TRBJ2-1; D: .; V: TRBV7-6; size: once; DNA: TGTGCCAGCAGCTCCCTCGAGTGGGATGAGCAGTTCTTC; CDR3: CASSSLEWDEQFF
J: TRBJ1-4; D: .; V: TRBV12-3/TRBV12-4; size: .; DNA: TGTGCCAGCAGAAAGACGGGCGGGGATGAAAAACTGTTTTTT; CDR3: CASRKTGGDEKLFF
J: TRBJ2-3; D: TRBD2; V: TRBV5-1; size: few; DNA: TGCGCCAGCAGCTTGGATGGGACTACAGCAGATACGCAGTATTTT; CDR3: CASSLDGTTADTQYF
J: TRBJ2-3; D: TRBD1; V: TRBV29-1; size: few; DNA: TGCAGCTTCGGGACAGGGGGATTCACAGATACGCAGTATTTT; CDR3: CSFGTGGFTDTQYF
J: TRBJ2-7; D: .; V: TRBV12-3/TRBV12-4; size: few; DNA: TGTGCCAGCAGTTCAAGAACTAGAGACGAGCAGTACTTC; CDR3: CASSSRTRDEQYF
J: TRBJ2-5; D: .; V: TRBV12-3/TRBV12-4; size: .; DNA: TGTGCCAGCACCACCGGGCCCTTGGAGACCCAGTACTTC; CDR3: CASTTGPLETQYF
J: TRBJ2-3; D: TRBD2; V: TRBV4-2; size: .; DNA: TGTGCCAGCAGCCCCCGCCCGAGCGGGGGCACAGATACGCAGTATTTT; CDR3: CASSPRPSGGTDTQYF
J: TRBJ1-1; D: .; V: TRBV29-1; size: .; DNA: TGCAGCGCCCTCCGTCGGAGTATGAACACTGAAGCTTTCTTT; CDR3: CSALRRSMNTEAFF
J: TRBJ2-2; D: .; V: TRBV29-1; size: .; DNA: TGCAGCGTTGGGTCGGGCGGGGAGCTGTTTTTT; CDR3: CSVGSGGELFF